This entry lists 26 T cell receptor beta chains sequenced from one sample in a study of blood T cell repertoires in COVID-19. The repertoire was sequenced with immunoSEQ multiplex PCR; TCRdb's copy has only in-frame clones and lacks some. The sample yields about 350,000 clones, around nine tenths seen once. Sequencing input: PBMCs or T cells enriched from blood (not recorded which). The receptors originated from a young woman who had been exposed to COVID-19.

There are a few counts of this clone. The CDR3 nucleotides read TGCGCCAGCAGCCAGGGAATACAGGTGATCAATCAGCCCCAGCATTTT. This gives the protein CASSQGIQVINQPQHF. The gene calls are TRBV4-1 and TRBJ1-5; D may be TRBD1 (5 bases). Per germline, CDR1 MGHRA and CDR2 YSYEKL. V was trimmed by 3 bases and J by 3 bases, leaving 15 bases between them. The length of the CDR3 is 16 residues.

This chain joins TRBV10-3 and TRBJ1-2; TRBD1 is a possible D gene (5 bases). Trimming took off 6 bases at V and 6 bases at J, with 11 bases between the two ends. The CDR3 consists of 12 residues. CDR1 and CDR2 (germline): ENHRY, SYGVKD. The CDR3 is CAIRKTEHGYTF. The CDR3 DNA reads TGTGCCATCAGAAAGACAGAACATGGCTACACCTTC.

The chain is built from TRBV28 and TRBJ2-5; 15 positions match TRBD2. Trimming at V came to 4 bases and at J to 5 bases, leaving 8 bases not matched to a gene. Germline lookup yields CDR1 MDHEN and CDR2 SYDVKM. The CDR3 sequence is 17 residues long. CDR3 DNA sequence: TGTGCCAGCAGTTCCTGGACTAGCGGGAGGGCCTGGGAGACCCAGTACTTC. Its translation is CASSSWTSGRAWETQYF.

The chain is built from TRBV28 and TRBJ2-6; D unresolved. Germline lookup yields CDR1 MDHEN and CDR2 SYDVKM. The CDR3 has 15 amino acids. V lost 5 bases, J lost 4 bases, and 12 bases lay in between. The CDR3 loop is CASSQLKFGANVLTF. As DNA, the CDR3 is TGTGCCAGCAGTCAACTCAAGTTCGGGGCCAACGTCCTGACTTTC.

The chain uses TRBV14 and TRBJ1-1; D gene uncertain. The length of the CDR3 is 12 residues. CDR1 and CDR2 from the germline V gene are SGHDN and FVKESK. The V gene lost 4 bases and the J gene lost 8 bases, with 11 bases spanning the gap. The CDR3 here is CASSRVLPEAFF. The DNA of the CDR3 is TGTGCCAGCAGCCGAGTCCTCCCCGAAGCTTTCTTT.

This clone came up once. The chain carries TRBV3-1 (or the pseudogene TRBV3-2) and TRBJ2-7; D is undetermined. V was cut by 0 bases and J by 1 base, with 10 bases left in between. Germline CDR1 LGHDT, CDR2 YNNKEL (reference sequence). The CDR3 covers 15 residues. The CDR3 region has the DNA TGTGCCAGCAGCCAAGATAGTCAGGCGTCCTACGAGCAGTACTTC. This encodes CASSQDSQASYEQYF.

The chain links TRBV23-1 to TRBJ1-5; no definite D call. TRBV23-1 is noted as an ORF with a role that remains uncertain. This CDR3 contains 17 residues. Trimming removed 3 bases from V and 0 bases from J, with 15 bases in between. The CDR3 region is CASSQSTEQDSNQPQHF. CDR3 nucleotides: TGCGCCAGCAGTCAGTCGACGGAGCAAGATAGCAATCAGCCCCAGCATTTT.

There are a few counts of this clone. The chain couples TRBV7-8 to TRBJ1-2, with D perhaps matching TRBD1 (6 bases). The V end was cut by 4 bases, the J end by 2 bases, with 11 bases between. The CDR3 runs 14 residues. CDR1 SGHVS and CDR2 FQNEAQ come from the germline V gene. The CDR3 protein is CASSSKTGNYGYTF. The CDR3 nucleotides read TGTGCCAGCAGCTCGAAGACAGGAAACTATGGCTACACCTTC. Variable domain in full (rest from reference TRBV7-8 and TRBJ1-2): GAGVSQSPRYKVAKRGQDVALRCDPISGHVSLFWYQQALGQGPEFLTYFQNEAQLDKSGLPSDRFFAERPEGSVSTLKIQRTQQEDSAVYLCASSSKTGNYGYTFGSGTRLTVV.

This clone showed up just once. The J gene is TRBJ1-1, the V gene TRBV16, with no clear D. Trimming stripped 4 bases from V and 7 bases from J, with 19 bases between. CDR3 length: 15 residues. The germline gives CDR1 KGHSY, CDR2 FQNENV. The DNA for the CDR3 is TGTGCCAGCAGCCGTTCTGCCCTTCAGCGGCTTGAAGCTTTCTTT. Translating gives CASSRSALQRLEAFF. The full variable domain, with the rest looked up from reference TRBV16 and TRBJ1-1, is GEEVAQTPKHLVRGEGQKAKLYCAPIKGHSYVFWYQQVLKNEFKFLISFQNENVFDETGMPKERFSAKCLPNSPCSLEIQATKLEDSAVYFCASSRSALQRLEAFFGQGTRLTVV.

The table lists this clone with a count of one. The chain joins TRBV29-1 to TRBJ2-1, with 9 bases that match TRBD2. Germline values: CDR1 SQVTM, CDR2 ANQGSEA. This CDR3 region has 17 residues. V gave up 5 bases and J gave up 0 bases; unmatched junction bases: 11. This chain's CDR3 is CSVNLEGLASSYNEQFF. The CDR3 DNA reads as TGCAGCGTTAACCTCGAGGGACTAGCTAGCTCCTACAATGAGCAGTTCTTC.

The gene calls are TRBV28 and TRBJ1-2; TRBD1 agrees at 10 bases. Trimming cost V 4 bases and J 6 bases; bases outside gene matches: 8. Germline V gene data show CDR1 as MDHEN and CDR2 as SYDVKM. The CDR3 has 15 amino acids. For the CDR3, the DNA is TGTGCCAGCAGTTCCGAGACAGGGGGCAGAGATGGCTACACCTTC. Translation: CASSSETGGRDGYTF.

This sequence joins TRBV28 and TRBJ1-1; 8 positions agree with TRBD1. The CDR3 consists of 14 residues. V lost 5 bases and J lost 5; bases outside the gene matches: 7. Germline V gene data show CDR1 as MDHEN and CDR2 as SYDVKM. The CDR3 loop is CASSPTGGGTEAFF. In DNA, the CDR3 is TGTGCCAGCAGTCCTACAGGGGGAGGAACTGAAGCTTTCTTT.

This chain connects TRBV19 to TRBJ2-7; 11 nucleotides align to TRBD2. The J segment lost 4 bases and the V segment lost 10 bases, leaving 6 bases of the junction unmatched. CDR1 and CDR2 (germline): LNHDA, SQIVND (reference sequence). This CDR3 contains 13 residues. The CDR3 DNA is TGTGCCACCCACGGGACTAGCGGTTACGAGCAGTACTTC. It specifies CATHGTSGYEQYF.

This clone was detected only once. This chain links TRBV10-3 with TRBJ1-3; 10 bases fit TRBD1. Germline V gives CDR1 ENHRY, CDR2 SYGVKD. The CDR3 contains 13 residues. The V segment lost 6 bases and the J segment 8 bases; nucleotides outside the gene matches: 4. CDR3 loop: CAIRGQGKDTIYF. The CDR3 DNA follows: TGTGCCATCAGGGGACAGGGGAAAGACACCATATATTTT.

DNA for the CDR3: TGTGCCAGCCGACAGGGTGGCCAGCCCCAGCATTTT. Translating it yields CASRQGGQPQHF. The chain is built from TRBV19 and TRBJ1-5; TRBD1 agrees at 7 bases. The V gene end was trimmed by 9 bases and the J gene end by 7 bases; junction bases not matched to a gene: 6. The CDR3 runs to 12 residues. Germline-derived CDR1 and CDR2 are LNHDA and SQIVND (reference sequence).

This chain connects TRBV29-1 to TRBJ1-1; 9 positions agree with TRBD1. The J segment lost 0 bases and the V segment lost 7 bases, leaving 12 bases of the junction unmatched. Germline V gives CDR1 SQVTM, CDR2 ANQGSEA. The CDR3 sequence is 16 residues long. CDR3 loop: CSAKTGGSSMNTEAFF. In DNA, the CDR3 is TGCAGCGCCAAGACAGGGGGATCAAGCATGAACACTGAAGCTTTCTTT.

V gene TRBV27 combines with J gene TRBJ2-1; D remains ambiguous. V gave up 1 base and J gave up 4 bases, with 8 bases separating them. The CDR3 length is 14 residues. The germline V gene has CDR1 MNHEY and CDR2 SMNVEV (reference sequence). The DNA for the CDR3 is TGTGCCAGCAGTTTATGGGCTTCTTACAATGAGCAGTTCTTC. The encoded protein is CASSLWASYNEQFF.

V is TRBV7-6 and J is TRBJ1-2, with 7 positions matching TRBD1. This CDR3 contains 15 residues. The V gene's germline CDR1 is SGHVS and CDR2 FNYEAQ. Trimming cost V 3 bases and J 2 bases; bases outside gene matches: 6. The CDR3 reads CASSLGQTGNYGYTF. CDR3 bases: TGTGCCAGCAGCTTGGGTCAGACAGGGAACTATGGCTACACCTTC.

This chain links TRBV11-1 with TRBJ2-2; D is uncertain. The CDR3 extends over 14 amino acids. Trimming pared 8 bases from V and 4 bases from J, leaving 14 bases between. Germline V gives CDR1 SGHAT, CDR2 FQDESV (reference sequence). The CDR3 region is CASGLLVSTGELFF. The CDR3 DNA follows: TGTGCCAGCGGTCTCTTGGTTAGCACCGGGGAGCTGTTTTTT.

The rearrangement joins TRBV10-1 to TRBJ2-5; 12 bases fit TRBD2. The CDR3 is made up of 15 amino acids. After removal of 4 bases from V and 4 bases from J, the junction contained 4 bases not matched to a gene. Germline assignment: CDR1 WNHNN and CDR2 SYGVQD (reference sequence). The CDR3 region has the DNA TGCGCCAGCAGTGGGCTAGCGGGAGGGTCAGAGACCCAGTACTTC. Translation gives CASSGLAGGSETQYF.

This clone was observed a single time. Compared with germline, one end of the junction differs, possibly owing to a read error. The V gene is TRBV7-7, the J gene TRBJ2-2; TRBD2 agrees at 10 bases. The length of the CDR3 is 16 residues. CDR1 and CDR2 (germline): SSHAT, FNYEAQ (reference sequence). The CDR3 loop reads CASSLGLAVNTGELFF. CDR3 DNA: TGTGCTAGCAGCTTAGGACTAGCGGTGAACACCGGGGAGCTGTTTTTT. Full variable domain (outside the CDR3, taken from reference TRBV7-7 and TRBJ2-2): GAGVSQSPRYKVTKRGQDVTLRCDPISSHATLYWYQQALGQGPEFLTYFNYEAQPDKSGLPSDRFSAERPEGSISTLTIQRTEQRDSAMYRCASSLGLAVNTGELFFGEGSRLTVL.

The chain couples TRBV5-1 to TRBJ2-2; 9 bases match TRBD1. The germline CDR1 and CDR2 sequences are SGHRS and YFSETQ. This CDR3 spans 17 amino acids. V was clipped by 4 bases and J by 4 bases; unmatched bases: 11. Here the CDR3 reads CASSRGTGNFGTGELFF. Here the CDR3 DNA reads TGCGCCAGCAGCAGGGGGACAGGGAACTTCGGCACCGGGGAGCTGTTTTTT.

The chain links TRBV7-8 to TRBJ2-7; TRBD2 matches at 7 bases. This CDR3 spans 15 amino acids. Germline CDR1 reads SGHVS; CDR2 reads FQNEAQ. V shed 0 bases, J shed 2 bases, and the junction held 4 bases outside the gene matches. CDR3 amino acids: CASSLAQAGTYEQYF. DNA for the CDR3: TGTGCCAGCAGCTTAGCGCAAGCGGGGACCTACGAGCAGTACTTC.

The chain joins TRBV20-1 to TRBJ2-2; 7 bases line up with TRBD2. J gave up 6 bases and V 3 bases, and 7 bases lay outside the gene matches. The CDR3 extends over 14 amino acids. Germline CDR1 reads DFQATT; CDR2 reads SNEGSKA (reference sequence). CDR3 sequence: CSASSGRAAGELFF. CDR3 sequence (DNA): TGCAGTGCTAGTTCGGGGAGGGCCGCCGGGGAGCTGTTTTTT.

This sequence joins TRBV5-6 and TRBJ1-5, with 9 positions matching TRBD1. This CDR3 contains 15 residues. The germline V gene encodes CDR1 SGHDT and CDR2 YYEEEE. V gave up 3 bases and J gave up 2 bases; unmatched junction bases: 3. In DNA, the CDR3 is TGTGCCAGCAGCTACAGGGGGCTCGGCAATCAGCCCCAGCATTTT. Residues: CASSYRGLGNQPQHF. The complete variable domain, with remaining parts taken from reference TRBV5-6 and TRBJ1-5, reads DAGVTQSPTHLIKTRGQQVTLRCSPKSGHDTVSWYQQALGQGPQFIFQYYEEEERQRGNFPDRFSGHQFPNYSSELNVNALLLGDSALYLCASSYRGLGNQPQHFGDGTRLSIL.

V and J are TRBV7-6 and TRBJ1-1; 9 bases agree with TRBD1. V lost 5 bases to trimming and J lost 4 bases; unmatched junction nucleotides: 8. The CDR3 covers 15 residues. The germline CDR1 and CDR2 sequences are SGHVS and FNYEAQ. The CDR3 sequence: CASSPAGTGTTEAFF. CDR3 DNA: TGTGCCAGCAGCCCAGCCGGGACAGGGACCACTGAAGCTTTCTTT.